This TCR beta chain comes out of a study of T-cell memory formation after mild COVID-19. Study conclusions and caveats: CD8+ contracting clones occupied EMRA, while CD4+ ones occupied mainly CM and EM.

As for this clonotype: Antigen: not known.

TCRdb fed the 5' RACE reads into MiXCR, producing one record per CDR3 protein. The sample includes under 550,000 distinct CDR3 sequences, roughly 18% seen only once; the top ten take 20% to 25%. The CDR3 contains 16 residues. The ends were cut back, 4 bases at V and 1 base at J, with 14 bases in the middle. CDR1 is LNHDA, CDR2 SQIVND, per germline (reference sequence). Sequenced: PBMCs or a T cell subset sorted from them (not recorded which). The receptor was isolated from a man aged 18 to 29 who had mild COVID-19 (a few samples of this study predate the infection). Cell type and time point are not known. V and J are TRBV19 and TRBJ2-1; no clear D gene. The CDR3 region is CASSSPLSQSYNEQFF. The CDR3 bases are TGTGCCAGTAGTAGCCCCCTTAGCCAATCCTACAATGAGCAGTTCTTC.